These T cell receptor beta chains were read from a single sample in a study of CD8 T cells in Susac syndrome. TCRdb reprocessed the immunoSEQ multiplex PCR reads via MiXCR and lists one record per CDR3 protein. The sample includes approximately 270,000 distinct CDR3 sequences, around 93% of them seen just once. The sequenced material came from CD4+ T cells from PBMCs. All receptors derive from a human donor with multiple sclerosis. Each CDR3 is given with its conserved first and last residue.

V,J,CDR3
TRBV19,TRBJ2-2,CASSNSGIGELFF
TRBV5-1,TRBJ1-1,CASGGQLNTEAFF
TRBV13,TRBJ1-1,CASSTRGRGGYNTEAFF
TRBV7-9,TRBJ2-7,CASSLVEGNEQYF
TRBV14,TRBJ2-6,CASSQAAGANVLTF
TRBV5-1,TRBJ2-7,CASSLGGRPEQYF
TRBV7-2,TRBJ2-4,CASSLGAGAAKNIQYF
TRBV9,TRBJ1-4,CASSVAQANEKLFF
TRBV15,TRBJ1-5,CATSRSGTHQPQHF
TRBV29-1,TRBJ2-7,CSVEGKNGGIRQYF
TRBV6-5,TRBJ2-2,CASSYNTGELFF
TRBV10-3,TRBJ2-3,CAISEGASGGSPDTQYF
TRBV20-1,TRBJ1-2,CSAGGQGAGGYTF
TRBV3-1,TRBJ2-2,CASSLWVTNTGELFF
TRBV24-1,TRBJ2-5,CATDLLSKETQYF
TRBV5-6,TRBJ1-1,CASSFSLVNTEAFF
TRBV11-1,TRBJ1-6,CASSITGESPLHF
TRBV20-1,TRBJ2-3,CSAKGAEYTDTQYF
TRBV28,TRBJ1-2,CASKRRDFYGYTF
TRBV29-1,TRBJ2-1,CSVQTSGSRNEQFF
TRBV28,TRBJ2-5,CATMGGRETQYF
TRBV5-1,TRBJ2-1,CASSSPGLPEGQFF
TRBV6-6,TRBJ1-3,CASKKDRAQGTIYF
TRBV3-1,TRBJ2-5,CASSQAGNRQETQYF
TRBV28,TRBJ2-2,CASTYYGGELFF
TRBV7-2,TRBJ2-5,CASSPTGLGETQYF
TRBV30,TRBJ2-5,CAWSVTSGVAETQYF
TRBV3-1,TRBJ1-3,CASSQERASGNTIYF
TRBV20-1,TRBJ2-3,CSAEPRLSTDTQYF
TRBV18,TRBJ1-1,CASSPRQAQNTEAFF
TRBV20-1,TRBJ2-3,CSAATSLFTDTQYF
TRBV6-1,TRBJ2-1,CASSVILNEQFF
TRBV7-2,TRBJ1-2,CASSAGTGTVDGYTF
TRBV4-1,TRBJ2-5,CASSLGLVEIQYF
TRBV24-1,TRBJ1-1,CATNRGPNTEAFF
TRBV5-1,TRBJ2-5,CASSLAGASETQYF
TRBV6-1,TRBJ1-4,CASDGGANEKLFF
TRBV3-1,TRBJ2-3,CASSQDSGRYSTDTQYF
TRBV5-4,TRBJ1-1,CASSLGYRDTEAFF
TRBV2,TRBJ1-2,CAGGWVDYGYTF
TRBV28,TRBJ2-7,CASRLTGGLSNEQYF
TRBV2,TRBJ2-1,CASSPTSEQFF